Listed here are 22 T cell receptor beta chains from one sample, sequenced in a study of blood T cell repertoires in COVID-19. The data were produced by immunoSEQ multiplex PCR, yet TCRdb's version contains in-frame clones alone and is incomplete. The sample consists of about 400,000 clones, roughly 90% of them appearing once. Sequenced input: peripheral blood. These receptors originate from a man aged 40-49 years with acute or convalescent COVID-19.

The V gene is TRBV27, the J gene TRBJ2-1; 7 bases map to TRBD1. The ends lost 3 bases at V and 3 bases at J; junction bases unmatched: 11. The CDR3 totals 17 residues. The V gene's germline CDR1 is MNHEY and CDR2 SMNVEV (reference sequence). CDR3: CASSFSSGQSSYNEQFF. The CDR3 region has the DNA TGTGCCAGCAGTTTTTCCTCGGGACAGAGCAGCTACAATGAGCAGTTCTTC.

The V call is TRBV3-1 (or the pseudogene TRBV3-2), the J call TRBJ2-5, with a possible D match to TRBD1 (6 bases). CDR1 LGHDT and CDR2 YNNKEL come from the germline V gene (reference sequence). This CDR3 is built from 17 residues. The ends were cut back, 1 base at V and 4 bases at J, with 19 bases in the middle. The CDR3 loop is CASSQAVAGAGRETQYF. DNA for the CDR3: TGTGCCAGCAGCCAAGCAGTGGCAGGGGCGGGTCGAGAGACCCAGTACTTC.

This clone was observed once. This rearrangement joins TRBV7-9 to TRBJ2-3, with D possibly being TRBD2 (5 bases). Trimming cost V 4 bases and J 7 bases, with 12 bases left between them. The CDR3 has 13 amino acids. Per germline, CDR1 SEHNR and CDR2 FQNEAQ (reference sequence). CDR3 DNA sequence: TGTGCCAGCAGCTCGGACTTTAGGAATACGCAGTATTTT. Translating it yields CASSSDFRNTQYF. The full variable domain, with the rest looked up from reference TRBV7-9 and TRBJ2-3, is DTGVSQNPRHKITKRGQNVTFRCDPISEHNRLYWYRQTLGQGPEFLTYFQNEAQLEKSRLLSDRFSAERPKGSFSTLEIQRTEQGDSAMYLCASSSDFRNTQYFGPGTRLTVL.

About this clone: Other DNA sequences in this specimen translate into the identical CDR3. The chain couples TRBV27 to TRBJ1-1; D call uncertain. This CDR3 is built from 13 residues. Trimming cost V 3 bases and J 2 bases, with 7 bases left between them. Germline assignment: CDR1 MNHEY and CDR2 SMNVEV (reference sequence). This chain's CDR3 is CASSFRRNTEAFF. The CDR3 DNA follows: TGTGCCAGCAGTTTCCGGAGAAACACTGAAGCTTTCTTT.

The V gene is TRBV28, the J gene TRBJ2-1; TRBD2 aligns across 8 bases. The length of the CDR3 is 15 residues. V dropped 4 bases and J dropped 5; count of bases not matched to a gene: 7. Germline values: CDR1 MDHEN, CDR2 SYDVKM. CDR3: CASSSRSGSNNEQFF. The CDR3 DNA reads as TGTGCCAGCAGTTCCCGCAGCGGGAGTAACAATGAGCAGTTCTTC. Complete variable domain (other parts from reference TRBV28 and TRBJ2-1): DVKVTQSSRYLVKRTGEKVFLECVQDMDHENMFWYRQDPGLGLRLIYFSYDVKMKEKGDIPEGYSVSREKKERFSLILESASTNQTSMYLCASSSRSGSNNEQFFGPGTRLTVL.

V and J are TRBV11-2 and TRBJ2-7; a possible D gene is TRBD2 (6 bases). The V end was cut by 3 bases, the J end by 0 bases, with 6 bases between. The germline V gene encodes CDR1 SGHAT and CDR2 FQNNGV. The CDR3 extends over 13 amino acids. Here the CDR3 DNA reads TGTGCCAGCAGCTTCGGGGGCTCCTACGAGCAGTACTTC. Translated: CASSFGGSYEQYF.

This clone was counted once. V gene TRBV4-3 combines with J gene TRBJ2-4; perhaps TRBD2 as D (5 bases). The CDR3 is 13 residues long. Germline assignment: CDR1 LGHNA and CDR2 YSLEER. Trimming removed 0 bases at V and 8 bases at J, with 8 bases between. The CDR3 nucleotides are TGCGCCAGCAGCCAAGATCCGAGGGACATTCAGTACTTC. Protein product: CASSQDPRDIQYF.

This sequence joins TRBV29-1 and TRBJ1-2; 7 nucleotides agree with TRBD1. Germline V gene sequence: CDR1 SQVTM, CDR2 ANQGSEA. The V gene end was trimmed by 6 bases and the J gene end by 5 bases; junction bases not matched to a gene: 3. The CDR3 loop spans 11 amino acids. CDR3 sequence: CSVGDSYGYTF. CDR3 DNA: TGCAGCGTAGGGGACAGTTATGGCTACACCTTC.

This clone has only one observation. The V gene is TRBV5-6, the J gene TRBJ2-1; a possible D gene is TRBD1 (5 bases). The CDR3 sequence is 16 residues long. Germline CDR1 reads SGHDT; CDR2 reads YYEEEE. V gave up 0 bases and J gave up 1 base, with 11 bases separating them. The CDR3 loop reads CASSLASKGSYNEQFF. In nucleotides, the CDR3 is TGTGCCAGCAGCTTGGCATCAAAGGGGTCCTACAATGAGCAGTTCTTC.

The chain combines TRBV5-1 with TRBJ2-5, with D possibly TRBD2 on 6 matching bases. Trimming shortened V by 0 bases and J by 2 bases, and 11 bases separated the two germline ends. The germline gives CDR1 SGHRS, CDR2 YFSETQ. The CDR3 loop spans 15 amino acids. CDR3 in amino acids: CASSLVRGLQETQYF. The CDR3 nucleotides read TGCGCCAGCAGCTTGGTTCGGGGGTTACAAGAGACCCAGTACTTC.

The chain uses TRBV11-3 and TRBJ1-2; TRBD1 matches 7 bases. CDR1 is SGHNT, CDR2 YENEEA, per germline. Germline trimming cut 2 bases from V and 8 bases from J; bases unmatched to any gene: 8. CDR3 length equals 14 residues. The CDR3 DNA reads TGTGCCAGCAGCTTAAATAGACAGGGAGGAGGCTACACCTTC. Protein sequence: CASSLNRQGGGYTF.

This clone showed up just once. The chain recombines TRBV24-1 with TRBJ2-2; 7 nucleotides match TRBD1. The germline gives CDR1 KGHDR, CDR2 SFDVKD. This CDR3 is built from 15 residues. J was trimmed by 2 bases and V by 3 bases; bases with no gene match: 2. The CDR3 here is CATSDRGPNTGELFF. CDR3 DNA: TGTGCCACCAGTGATAGGGGGCCAAACACCGGGGAGCTGTTTTTT.

The chain joins TRBV7-2 to TRBJ1-5; 11 bases fit TRBD1. V lost 5 bases to trimming and J lost 2 bases; unmatched junction nucleotides: 5. This CDR3 comprises 16 residues. CDR1 is SGHTA, CDR2 FQGNSA, per germline. As DNA, the CDR3 is TGTGCCAGCAGCCTACGGGACAGGGGGGGCAATCAGCCCCAGCATTTT. Translated, it gives CASSLRDRGGNQPQHF.

This chain uses TRBV3-1 (or the pseudogene TRBV3-2) with TRBJ2-6; TRBD1 aligns across 7 bases. This CDR3 comprises 21 residues. Germline V gives CDR1 LGHDT, CDR2 YNNKEL (reference sequence). The trim removed 2 bases at V and 1 base at J, leaving 17 bases unmatched. In DNA form, the CDR3 reads TGTGCCAGCAGCCAACCCCTCGGACAGGTGCGATTTACTTCTGGGGCCAACGTCCTGACTTTC. It specifies CASSQPLGQVRFTSGANVLTF.

This clone has a single count. The J gene is TRBJ2-3, the V gene TRBV28, with a weak D call TRBD1 (6 bases). Germline V gene lookup returns CDR1 MDHEN and CDR2 SYDVKM. There are 15 residues in the CDR3. V shed 5 bases and J shed 1 base, with 13 bases lying between them. The CDR3 sequence: CASSGEPGGTDTQYF. CDR3 DNA sequence: TGTGCCAGCAGTGGGGAACCAGGGGGCACAGATACGCAGTATTTT.

This chain joins TRBV9 and TRBJ2-3; 9 bases align to TRBD2. The J segment lost 3 bases and the V segment lost 0 bases, leaving 2 bases of the junction unmatched. The CDR3 covers 15 residues. Germline V lookup: CDR1 SGDLS, CDR2 YYNGEE. In DNA form, the CDR3 reads TGTGCCAGCAGCGTAGAAAGCGGGAGGACAGATACGCAGTATTTT. It codes for CASSVESGRTDTQYF. Full variable domain (remainder filled in from reference TRBV9 and TRBJ2-3): DSGVTQTPKHLITATGQRVTLRCSPRSGDLSVYWYQQSLDQGLQFLIQYYNGEERAKGNILERFSAQQFPDLHSELNLSSLELGDSALYFCASSVESGRTDTQYFGPGTRLTVL.

Note on this clone: Other nucleotide sequences from this sample produce the same CDR3. The chain links TRBV6-4 to TRBJ2-1, with 14 positions matching TRBD2. Germline V gene data show CDR1 as MRHNA and CDR2 as SNTAGT. The CDR3 length is 14 residues. Losses at the gene ends were 4 bases for V and 7 bases for J; bases not matched to a gene: 0. The CDR3 here is CASSGLAGGNEQFF. Here the CDR3 DNA reads TGTGCCAGCAGTGGACTAGCGGGGGGGAATGAGCAGTTCTTC.

The V gene is TRBV13, the J gene TRBJ1-4; TRBD1 aligns across 7 bases. V dropped 5 bases and J dropped 5; count of bases not matched to a gene: 8. Germline V gene lookup returns CDR1 PRHDT and CDR2 FYEKMQ (reference sequence). This CDR3 has 15 residues. The chain's CDR3 is CASSPSDRRNEKLFF. The CDR3 coding sequence is TGTGCCAGCAGCCCTTCGGACAGGAGAAATGAAAAACTGTTTTTT.

V gene TRBV7-9 combines with J gene TRBJ2-5; perhaps TRBD2 as D (6 bases). The germline V gene has CDR1 SEHNR and CDR2 FQNEAQ (reference sequence). This CDR3 region has 14 residues. Deletions cut 1 base from V and 2 bases from J, with 8 bases between. The DNA of the CDR3 is TGTGCCAGCAGCTTAGGGGGACTGCAAGAGACCCAGTACTTC. Its protein is CASSLGGLQETQYF.

The chain carries TRBV5-4 and TRBJ2-7; tentatively, D is TRBD1 (5 bases). The CDR3 spans 14 residues. The germline gives CDR1 SGHNT, CDR2 YYREEE (reference sequence). V dropped 0 bases and J dropped 5 bases, with 12 bases sitting between them. CDR3 in DNA: TGTGCCAGCAGCTTGGCCAAGGGGTTCGACGAGCAGTACTTC. Translation gives CASSLAKGFDEQYF.

The rearrangement links TRBV6-6 to TRBJ1-2; 7 bases fit TRBD1. CDR3 size: 17 residues. Germline assignment: CDR1 MNHNY and CDR2 SVGAGI (reference sequence). Trimming took 5 bases from V and 7 from J; bases not matched to a gene: 19. The CDR3: CASSRRQGVQNLGGYTF. CDR3 sequence (DNA): TGTGCCAGCAGTCGTCGACAGGGCGTTCAGAATTTGGGTGGCTACACCTTC.

This chain connects TRBV27 to TRBJ2-7; TRBD1 matches at 8 bases. CDR1 and CDR2 (germline): MNHEY, SMNVEV (reference sequence). The V segment lost 2 bases and the J segment 3 bases; nucleotides outside the gene matches: 0. CDR3 length equals 13 residues. The chain's CDR3 is CASSLGTGYEQYF. The DNA for the CDR3 is TGTGCCAGCAGTTTAGGGACAGGCTACGAGCAGTACTTC.